This T cell receptor beta chain was identified during a study of blood T cell repertoires in COVID-19. Looking at the study overall: Acute and convalescent COVID-19 samples came from the United States, Italy and Spain. PBMCs, B-cell-depleted T cells, or T cells were the source of the cDNA or gDNA that made up the material.

This clone appeared a single time. The germline CDR1 and CDR2 sequences are MNHEY and SVGAGI. CDR3 length: 13 residues. Trimming removed 5 bases from V and 5 bases from J, with 9 bases in between. In the original workflow: Using reference gene primer amplification, nucleated cell counts were estimated. The data were produced by immunoSEQ multiplex PCR, yet TCRdb's version contains in-frame clones alone and is incomplete. The DNA gave D and trimming, while V, J and clone size come from that table. Of 120,000 or so clones detected, 88% appear once; the ten largest clones hold 1.2%. Sequencing was performed on peripheral blood. The receptor was isolated from a woman of 80 years or more with acute or convalescent COVID-19. The chain is built from TRBV6-5 and TRBJ1-4, with D maybe TRBD1 (5 bases). The CDR3 DNA sequence: TGTGCCAGCAGTCGGGGGGTCAATGAAAAACTGTTTTTT. Its protein product is CASSRGVNEKLFF.